A selection of T cell receptor beta chains follows, all from one sample in a study of T-cell memory formation after mild COVID-19. A single record per CDR3 protein comes from TCRdb applying MiXCR to the 5' RACE reads. The sample consists of about 360,000 distinct CDR3 sequences, approximately 12% of them appearing once. The sequencing input was PBMCs or a T cell subset sorted from them (not recorded which). The receptors shown here come from a man between 18 and 29 years old who had mild COVID-19 (a few samples of this study predate the infection). Cell type and time point are not known. CDR3s include the opening cysteine and the closing phenylalanine or tryptophan. Each record gives: clone size, V gene, J gene, D gene, CDR3 protein, CDR3 DNA. A D gene is named only where the DNA matches it firmly. For some rows the clone size is stated as once, few or many, or as a class when expanded; others skip it.

-,TRBV5-6,TRBJ2-2,TRBD1,CASSQGQGPNTGELFF,TGTGCCAGCAGCCAGGGACAGGGGCCGAACACCGGGGAGCTGTTTTTT
-,TRBV15,TRBJ1-2,-,CATSRGGGGGYTF,TGTGCCACCAGCAGAGGAGGGGGGGGCGGCTACACCTTC
few,TRBV5-1,TRBJ2-6,-,CASSLAGSSGANVLTF,TGCGCCAGCAGCTTGGCTGGCAGCTCTGGGGCCAACGTCCTGACTTTC
-,TRBV11-3,TRBJ2-2,TRBD2,CASSPGLAGGPHTGELFF,TGTGCCAGCAGCCCGGGACTAGCGGGGGGCCCTCACACCGGGGAGCTGTTTTTT
few,TRBV14,TRBJ1-1,-,CASSSIGVLRVFF,TGTGCCAGCAGCTCGATTGGGGTCCTCCGGGTTTTCTTT
-,TRBV12-3/TRBV12-4,TRBJ1-4,-,CASSLTGFEKLFF,TGTGCCAGCAGTCTCACAGGGTTTGAAAAACTGTTTTTT
few,TRBV11-2,TRBJ2-1,-,CASSLSLANEQFF,TGTGCCAGCAGCCTTAGCTTGGCCAATGAGCAGTTCTTC
-,TRBV5-1,TRBJ2-1,TRBD2,CASSLGLAGYSYNEQFF,TGCGCCAGCAGCTTAGGACTAGCGGGGTACTCCTACAATGAGCAGTTCTTC
-,TRBV29-1,TRBJ2-3,TRBD2,CSVETSGARTDTQYF,TGCAGCGTTGAAACTAGCGGGGCCCGCACAGATACGCAGTATTTT
once,TRBV27,TRBJ1-2,-,CASSVAVGAGYTF,TGTGCCAGCAGTGTCGCGGTGGGGGCTGGCTACACCTTC
-,TRBV29-1,TRBJ1-2,-,CSVDGFSGRAYGYTF,TGCAGCGTGGATGGCTTCTCGGGGAGGGCCTATGGCTACACCTTC
-,TRBV9,TRBJ2-1,TRBD2,CASSVPSGSNEQFF,TGTGCCAGCAGCGTGCCTAGCGGGAGCAATGAGCAGTTCTTC
-,TRBV20-1,TRBJ2-5,-,CSVGRETQYF,TGCAGTGTGGGCCGGGAGACCCAGTACTTC
-,TRBV7-9,TRBJ1-5,TRBD1,CASSQTGVRQPQHF,TGTGCCAGCAGCCAAACAGGGGTGAGGCAGCCCCAGCATTTT
many,TRBV4-1,TRBJ2-5,-,CASSQEETQYF,TGCGCCAGCAGCCAGGAAGAGACCCAGTACTTC
few,TRBV7-8,TRBJ1-1,-,CASSRNAEAFF,TGTGCCAGCAGCCGTAACGCTGAAGCTTTCTTT
-,TRBV19,TRBJ2-1,-,CASSITRVGAGEQFF,TGTGCCAGTAGTATAACCCGCGTAGGGGCCGGGGAGCAGTTCTTC
few,TRBV27,TRBJ1-5,-,CASSLHLGSNQPQHF,TGTGCCAGCAGTCTCCATCTTGGGAGCAATCAGCCCCAGCATTTT
few,TRBV29-1,TRBJ2-7,TRBD1,CSVKPQGATYEQYF,TGCAGCGTCAAACCACAGGGGGCCACCTACGAGCAGTACTTC
-,TRBV7-9,TRBJ2-5,TRBD1,CASRGQGANSETQYF,TGTGCCAGCAGGGGACAGGGGGCGAATAGCGAGACCCAGTACTTC
-,TRBV4-3,TRBJ1-2,TRBD1,CASSPLSRDRDYGYTF,TGCGCCAGCAGCCCCTTATCCAGGGACAGGGACTATGGCTACACCTTC
few,TRBV7-9,TRBJ1-1,TRBD1,CASSPSQGAWSEAFF,TGTGCCAGCAGCCCGTCCCAGGGGGCTTGGTCTGAAGCTTTCTTT
-,TRBV18,TRBJ2-3,-,CASSPVPAGSTDTQYF,TGTGCCAGCTCACCAGTACCAGCGGGTAGCACAGATACGCAGTATTTT
many,TRBV6-6,TRBJ2-3,-,CASSPTTDTQYF,TGTGCCAGCAGTCCGACCACAGATACGCAGTATTTT
few,TRBV5-1,TRBJ1-6,-,CASSLRTEDNSPLHF,TGCGCCAGCAGCCTTAGAACTGAGGATAATTCACCCCTCCACTTT
-,TRBV11-2,TRBJ2-5,-,CASSLEAPYQETQYF,TGTGCCAGCAGCTTAGAAGCCCCGTACCAAGAGACCCAGTACTTC
few,TRBV4-3,TRBJ2-5,TRBD2,CASSQEGSGGDETQYF,TGCGCCAGCAGCCAAGAGGGGAGCGGGGGAGATGAGACCCAGTACTTC
-,TRBV7-2,TRBJ2-7,-,CASSPVGGGHYEQYF,TGTGCCAGCAGCCCCGTAGGGGGGGGACACTACGAGCAGTACTTC
-,TRBV12-3/TRBV12-4,TRBJ2-3,-,CASSLLGPAFDTQYF,TGTGCAAGCAGTTTATTGGGACCAGCGTTTGATACGCAGTATTTT
-,TRBV12-5,TRBJ2-5,TRBD1,CASGQQGAPGETQYF,TGTGCTAGTGGACAACAGGGGGCGCCGGGAGAGACCCAGTACTTC
few,TRBV28,TRBJ1-2,-,CANGPSGLVGGYTF,TGTGCCAACGGACCTTCGGGGCTGGTGGGAGGCTACACCTTC
-,TRBV3-1,TRBJ2-3,TRBD2,CASSQAAGGATQYF,TGTGCCAGCAGCCAAGCCGCGGGGGGGGCTACGCAGTATTTT
-,TRBV24-1,TRBJ2-1,-,CATSDPGQGGDEQFF,TGTGCCACCAGTGACCCCGGACAGGGAGGGGATGAGCAGTTCTTC
-,TRBV5-1,TRBJ2-1,TRBD1,CASSLDRGQSSYNEQFF,TGCGCCAGCAGCTTGGACAGGGGCCAAAGCTCCTACAATGAGCAGTTCTTC
few,TRBV12-3/TRBV12-4,TRBJ2-3,-,CATLSGLDREFPDGTQYF,TGTGCCACCCTATCCGGACTAGACAGGGAATTCCCCGACGGTACGCAGTATTTT
few,TRBV7-2,TRBJ1-2,-,CASSRVPLMYGYTF,TGTGCCAGCAGCCGTGTTCCTTTGATGTATGGCTACACCTTC
few,TRBV4-3,TRBJ2-1,TRBD1,CASSQGAGTANEQFF,TGCGCCAGCAGCCAAGGGGCCGGGACAGCCAATGAGCAGTTCTTC
-,TRBV6-5,TRBJ2-3,-,CASSYPGADTQYF,TGTGCCAGCAGTTACCCGGGGGCGGATACGCAGTATTTT
few,TRBV6-2/TRBV6-3,TRBJ2-2,-,CASSRASTGFTNTGELFF,TGTGCCAGCAGTCGGGCCTCTACAGGATTTACGAACACCGGGGAGCTGTTTTTT
few,TRBV29-1,TRBJ2-3,-,CSARELPDTQYF,TGCAGCGCCAGGGAGTTGCCAGATACGCAGTATTTT
few,TRBV12-3/TRBV12-4,TRBJ2-7,-,CASSLTEDSYEQYF,TGTGCCAGCAGCTTGACAGAGGACTCCTACGAGCAGTACTTC
-,TRBV21-1,TRBJ1-3,-,CASNPSSGNTIYF,TGTGCCAGCAACCCGTCCTCTGGAAACACCATATATTTT
-,TRBV12-3/TRBV12-4,TRBJ2-5,TRBD2,CASSSSSGGALETQYF,TGTGCCAGCAGTTCCTCTAGCGGGGGGGCCTTGGAGACCCAGTACTTC
few,TRBV18,TRBJ2-7,-,CASSPVGKDEQYF,TGTGCCAGCTCACCAGTGGGAAAGGACGAGCAGTACTTC
many,TRBV3-1,TRBJ1-1,-,CASSLQDAGEAFF,TGTGCCAGCAGCCTTCAGGACGCGGGTGAAGCTTTCTTT
-,TRBV4-2,TRBJ1-5,-,CASSQDLFPNQPQHF,TGTGCCAGCAGCCAAGACTTATTCCCGAATCAGCCCCAGCATTTT
-,TRBV5-1,TRBJ2-1,-,CASSLSDRSPYNEQFF,TGCGCCAGCAGCTTAAGCGACAGGAGCCCCTACAATGAGCAGTTCTTC
-,TRBV28,TRBJ2-4,TRBD1,CASSLFQGVNIQYF,TGTGCCAGCAGTTTATTCCAGGGGGTAAACATTCAGTACTTC
few,TRBV5-1,TRBJ1-2,-,CASSLGVSGEYYGYTF,TGCGCCAGCAGCTTGGGTGTGTCAGGCGAATACTATGGCTACACCTTC
many,TRBV6-5,TRBJ2-2,-,CASSYSQRGTGELFF,TGTGCCAGCAGTTACTCGCAGCGTGGCACCGGGGAGCTGTTTTTT